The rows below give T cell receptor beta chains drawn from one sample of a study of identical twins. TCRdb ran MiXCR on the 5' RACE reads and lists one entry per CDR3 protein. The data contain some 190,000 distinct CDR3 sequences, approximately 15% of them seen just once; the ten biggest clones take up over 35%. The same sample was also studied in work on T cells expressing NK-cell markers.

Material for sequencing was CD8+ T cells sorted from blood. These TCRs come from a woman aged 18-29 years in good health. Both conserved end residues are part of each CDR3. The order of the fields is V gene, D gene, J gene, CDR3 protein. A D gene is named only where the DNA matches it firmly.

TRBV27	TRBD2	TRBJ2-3	CASSSVAGGNGTQYF
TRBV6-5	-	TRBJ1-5	CASQRGLQQPQHF
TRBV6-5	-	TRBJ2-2	CASSSGTELFF
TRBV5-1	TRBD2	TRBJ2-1	CASRDRTSSGNEQFF
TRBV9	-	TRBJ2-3	CASSARTSTDTQYF
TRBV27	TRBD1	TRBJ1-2	CASSLRGQNYGYTF
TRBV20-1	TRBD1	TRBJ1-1	CSARAMDRSNTEAFF
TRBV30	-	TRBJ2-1	CAWYGNEQFF
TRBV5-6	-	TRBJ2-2	CASSLVLDTGELFF
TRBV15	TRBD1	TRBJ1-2	CATSSGPTTGAEGYTF
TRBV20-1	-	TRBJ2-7	CSAREKGQNYEQYF
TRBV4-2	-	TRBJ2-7	CASSQVAGPNYEQYF
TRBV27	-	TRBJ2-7	CASSPLQGREQYF
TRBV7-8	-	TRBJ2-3	CASLEDTTDTQYF
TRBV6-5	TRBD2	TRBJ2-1	CASSSPTSGGAGEQFF
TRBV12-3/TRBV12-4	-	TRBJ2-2	CASSFVGPYTGELFF
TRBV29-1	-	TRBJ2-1	CTHEGLGNEQFF
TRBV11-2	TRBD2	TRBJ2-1	CASSLRWDGGFYNEQFF
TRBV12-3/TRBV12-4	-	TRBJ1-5	CASSPLVGDQPQHF
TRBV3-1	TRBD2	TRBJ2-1	CASSHGTSGSIYNEQFF
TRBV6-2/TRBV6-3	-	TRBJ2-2	CASSYSGAAGLTGELFF
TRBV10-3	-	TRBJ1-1	CATGFGTEAFF
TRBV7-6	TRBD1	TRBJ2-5	CASSRDRRETQYF
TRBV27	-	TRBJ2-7	CASSFKVTYEQYF
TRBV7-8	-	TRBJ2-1	CASRDLGLSDEQFF
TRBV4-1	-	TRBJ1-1	CASSQVGMNTEAFF
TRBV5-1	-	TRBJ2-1	CASSLRAASPLLYNEQFF
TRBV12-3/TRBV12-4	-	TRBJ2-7	CASSFGNPDEQYF
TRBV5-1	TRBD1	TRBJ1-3	CASSSSGTVGNTIYF
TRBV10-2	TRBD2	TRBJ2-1	CASSEGGLAGEQFF
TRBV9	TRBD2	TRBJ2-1	CASSAQDSGRIF
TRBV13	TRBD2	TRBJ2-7	CASSAGLATEQYF
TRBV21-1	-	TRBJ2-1	CASSKGPTSSHNEQFF
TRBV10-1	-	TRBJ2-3	CASSEHGKLDTQYF
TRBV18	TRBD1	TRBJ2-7	CASSPGTDEQYF
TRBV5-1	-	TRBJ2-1	CASESYNEQFF
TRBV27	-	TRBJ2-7	CASSLIQGGEEQYF
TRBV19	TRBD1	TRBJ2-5	CASSTSTGLETQYF
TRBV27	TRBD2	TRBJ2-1	CASSFLTSGGGFEQFF
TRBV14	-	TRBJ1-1	CASSQDLPVNTEAFF